This T cell receptor beta chain was captured by sequencing in a study of shared clonotypes between healthy human individuals. Overall study context: For every donor, three CD4 naive, three CD4 memory, two CD8 naive and one CD8 memory plates were used.

About this clone: Its antigen is not known.

The CDR3 covers 13 residues. Looked up from germline, CDR1 is SGHNT and CDR2 is YENEEA. Trimming took 6 bases from V and 6 from J, leaving 12 bases between them. Naive CD8 populations comprised CD45RO-negative cells positively selected for CCR7, excluding terminally differentiated effector memory CD45RA+ cells. Study processing details: From ImmunoSEQ came sequences covering only the junction and carrying no quality scores, so filtering differed. The assay was immunoSEQ multiplex PCR, and TCRdb's table has in-frame clones only and misses some. V and J calls and clone size follow that table, whereas D and trimming were derived from the DNA. The data hold about 2.1 million clones, with roughly 91% observed a single time. Broader study findings: A few donors showed sharing of approximately 5% of naive CD4 clonotypes. The study found lower generation probabilities in non-shared clonotypes than in those shared by all four donors.

The chain carries TRBV11-3 and TRBJ2-1; the D gene could be TRBD1 or TRBD2 (5 bases each). Sample: naive CD8+ T cells from PBMCs. The TCR was taken from a man aged 18-30 years in good health. Some clones in this sample may be carry-over from other donors' samples. The CDR3 sequence: CASSYRDGNEQFF. CDR3 coding DNA: TGTGCCAGCAGTTACCGGGACGGCAATGAGCAGTTCTTC.